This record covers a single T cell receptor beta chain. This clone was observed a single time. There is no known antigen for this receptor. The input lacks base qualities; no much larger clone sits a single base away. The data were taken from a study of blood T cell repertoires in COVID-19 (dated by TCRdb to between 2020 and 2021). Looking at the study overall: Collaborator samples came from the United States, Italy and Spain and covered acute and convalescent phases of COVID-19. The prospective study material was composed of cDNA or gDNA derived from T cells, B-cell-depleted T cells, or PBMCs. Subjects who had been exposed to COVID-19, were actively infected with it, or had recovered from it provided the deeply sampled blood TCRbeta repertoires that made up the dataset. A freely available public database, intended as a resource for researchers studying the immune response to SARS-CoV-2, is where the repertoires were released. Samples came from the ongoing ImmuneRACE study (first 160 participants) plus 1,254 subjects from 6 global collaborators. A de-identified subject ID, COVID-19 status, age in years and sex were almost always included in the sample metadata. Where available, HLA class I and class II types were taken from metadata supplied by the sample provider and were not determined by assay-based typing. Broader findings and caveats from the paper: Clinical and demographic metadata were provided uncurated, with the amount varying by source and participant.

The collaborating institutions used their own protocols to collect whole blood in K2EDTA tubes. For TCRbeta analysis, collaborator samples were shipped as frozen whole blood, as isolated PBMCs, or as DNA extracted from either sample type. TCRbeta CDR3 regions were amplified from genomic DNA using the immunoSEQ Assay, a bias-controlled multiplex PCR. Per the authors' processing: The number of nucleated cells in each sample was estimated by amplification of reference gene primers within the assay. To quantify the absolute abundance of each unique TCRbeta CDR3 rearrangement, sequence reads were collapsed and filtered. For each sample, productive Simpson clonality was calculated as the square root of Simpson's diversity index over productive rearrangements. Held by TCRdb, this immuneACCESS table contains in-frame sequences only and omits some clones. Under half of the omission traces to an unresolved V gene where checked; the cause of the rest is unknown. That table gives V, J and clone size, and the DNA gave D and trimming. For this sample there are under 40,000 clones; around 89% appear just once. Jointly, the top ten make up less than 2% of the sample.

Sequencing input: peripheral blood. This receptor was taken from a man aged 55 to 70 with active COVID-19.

The base sequence is TGTGCCAGCAGCTTTAGTACAGATACGCAGTATTTT. Its amino acids are CASSFSTDTQYF. The sequence links TRBV5-4 to TRBJ2-3; there is no confident call for the D gene. The V and J ends are trimmed by 2 bases and 3 bases, leaving 4 bases between them. The germline V gene (reference sequence) supplies CDR1 SGHNT and CDR2 YYREEE. Including the terminal cysteine and phenylalanine, the CDR3 comprises 12 residues. The retained sequence is limited to the CDR3, 36 bases, with the frame set at the first base.